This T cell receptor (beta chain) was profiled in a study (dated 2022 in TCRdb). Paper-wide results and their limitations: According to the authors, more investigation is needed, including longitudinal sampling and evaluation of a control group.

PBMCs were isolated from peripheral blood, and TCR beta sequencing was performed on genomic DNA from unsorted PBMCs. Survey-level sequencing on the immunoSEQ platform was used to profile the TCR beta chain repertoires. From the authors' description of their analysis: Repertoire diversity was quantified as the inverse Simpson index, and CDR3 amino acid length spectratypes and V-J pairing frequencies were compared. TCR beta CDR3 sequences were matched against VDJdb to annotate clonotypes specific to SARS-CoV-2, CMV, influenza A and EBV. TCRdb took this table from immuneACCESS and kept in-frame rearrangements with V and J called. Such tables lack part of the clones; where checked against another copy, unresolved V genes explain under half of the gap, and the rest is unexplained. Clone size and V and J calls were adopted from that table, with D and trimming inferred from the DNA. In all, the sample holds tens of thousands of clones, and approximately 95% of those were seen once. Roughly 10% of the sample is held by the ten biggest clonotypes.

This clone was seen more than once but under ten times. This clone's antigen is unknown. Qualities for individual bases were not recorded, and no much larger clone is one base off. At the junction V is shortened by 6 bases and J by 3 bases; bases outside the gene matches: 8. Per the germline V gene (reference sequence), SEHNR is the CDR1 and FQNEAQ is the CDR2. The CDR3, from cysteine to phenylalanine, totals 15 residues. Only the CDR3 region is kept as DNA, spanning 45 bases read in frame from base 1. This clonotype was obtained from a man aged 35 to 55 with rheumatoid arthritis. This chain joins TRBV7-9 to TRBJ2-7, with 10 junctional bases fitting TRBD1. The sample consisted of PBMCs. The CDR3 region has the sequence CASRAGTGVFYEQYF. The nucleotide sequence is TGTGCCAGCAGAGCCGGGACAGGGGTTTTCTACGAGCAGTACTTC.